This T cell receptor (beta chain) is from a study of early T cells in non-severe SARS-CoV-2 infection. General observations from the study: VDJdb matching favored anti-spike CD8 responses, missing private and CD4 specificities.

About this clonotype itself: Its antigen is currently unknown.

There are 13 residues in the CDR3. Germline V lookup: CDR1 WNHNN, CDR2 SYGVQD (reference sequence). V gave up 6 bases and J gave up 6 bases; unmatched junction bases: 4. Unique molecular identifiers (one per individual cDNA molecule) were attached. TCRdb redid the calling of the 5' RACE reads with MiXCR, one entry per CDR3 protein. Of over 50,000 distinct CDR3 sequences listed, under 15% are singletons. This TCR derives from an adult who was a healthcare worker with PCR-confirmed SARS-CoV-2 infection or an uninfected control (not recorded which). The chain employs TRBV10-1 and TRBJ2-2; 7 bases are shared with TRBD2. Sample: whole blood, taken at baseline. The chain's CDR3 is CASRLAESGELFF. The CDR3, as DNA: TGCGCCAGCAGGCTAGCGGAGTCCGGGGAGCTGTTTTTT.